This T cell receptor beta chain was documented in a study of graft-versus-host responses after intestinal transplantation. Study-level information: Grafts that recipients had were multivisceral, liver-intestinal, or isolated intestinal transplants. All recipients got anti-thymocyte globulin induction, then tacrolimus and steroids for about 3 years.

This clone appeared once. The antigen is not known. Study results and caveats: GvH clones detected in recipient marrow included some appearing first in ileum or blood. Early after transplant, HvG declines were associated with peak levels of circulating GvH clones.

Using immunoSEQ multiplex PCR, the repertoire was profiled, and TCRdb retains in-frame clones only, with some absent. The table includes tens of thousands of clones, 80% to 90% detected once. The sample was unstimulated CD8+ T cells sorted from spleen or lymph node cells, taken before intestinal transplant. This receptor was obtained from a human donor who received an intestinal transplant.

In nucleotides, the CDR3 is TGTGCCAGCAGCCTCACTACCGCCGGGGAGCTGTTTTTT. Translating gives CASSLTTAGELFF. The V and J genes are TRBV13 and TRBJ2-2; D gene uncertain. V lost 5 bases and J lost 6, with 10 bases in between. CDR1 is PRHDT and CDR2 is FYEKMQ in the germline V gene (reference sequence). The CDR3 has 13 residues.